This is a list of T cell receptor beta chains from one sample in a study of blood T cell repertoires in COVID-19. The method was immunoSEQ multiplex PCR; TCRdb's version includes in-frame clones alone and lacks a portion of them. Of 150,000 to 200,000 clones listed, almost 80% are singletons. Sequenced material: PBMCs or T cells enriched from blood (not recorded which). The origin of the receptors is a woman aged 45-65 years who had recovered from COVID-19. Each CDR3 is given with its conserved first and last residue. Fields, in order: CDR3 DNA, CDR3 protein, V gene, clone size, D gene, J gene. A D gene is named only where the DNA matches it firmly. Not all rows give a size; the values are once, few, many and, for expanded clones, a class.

DNA: TGTGCCAGCAGTCCCCCCGGAGCGGGAAATACGAATGAGCAGTTCTTC; CDR3: CASSPPGAGNTNEQFF; V: TRBV7-9; size: NA; D: TRBD2; J: TRBJ2-1
DNA: TGTGCCAGCAACCCTCAGTCCCGAAAAGAAGCTTTCTTT; CDR3: CASNPQSRKEAFF; V: TRBV28; size: NA; D: NA; J: TRBJ1-1
DNA: TGTGCCAGCAGCCAAGGACAGGGGGGGACCTACGAGCAGTACTTC; CDR3: CASSQGQGGTYEQYF; V: TRBV9; size: NA; D: TRBD1; J: TRBJ2-7
DNA: TGCAGCGTTAGAGGTAGCGGGAAGGGCACAGATACGCAGTATTTT; CDR3: CSVRGSGKGTDTQYF; V: TRBV29-1; size: once; D: TRBD2; J: TRBJ2-3
DNA: TGTGCCAGCAGCCAGACTAGGGAAGAGACCCAGTACTTC; CDR3: CASSQTREETQYF; V: TRBV3-1/TRBV3-2; size: NA; D: NA; J: TRBJ2-5
DNA: TGTGCCAGCAGCGAGGGGCAGGGGACCGAAGCTTTCTTT; CDR3: CASSEGQGTEAFF; V: TRBV11-3; size: NA; D: NA; J: TRBJ1-1
DNA: TGTGCCAGCAGTTTGGCGGACTATGGCTACACCTTC; CDR3: CASSLADYGYTF; V: TRBV12-3/TRBV12-4; size: few; D: NA; J: TRBJ1-2
DNA: TGTGCCAGCTCATCAGGGTCCGGGAGTGGCCTAGCGCGTCGCACAGATACGCAGTATTTT; CDR3: CASSSGSGSGLARRTDTQYF; V: TRBV18; size: NA; D: NA; J: TRBJ2-3
DNA: TGCGCCAGCAGCCCAGGGGGGAGCACTGAAGCTTTCTTT; CDR3: CASSPGGSTEAFF; V: TRBV4-1; size: NA; D: TRBD1; J: TRBJ1-1
DNA: TGTGCCAGTAGGGGCCGGGGACAAATATACAATGAGCAGTTCTTC; CDR3: CASRGRGQIYNEQFF; V: TRBV19; size: NA; D: NA; J: TRBJ2-1
DNA: TGTGCCAGCAGTATTCCGGGACTGTACACTGAAGCTTTCTTT; CDR3: CASSIPGLYTEAFF; V: TRBV28; size: NA; D: NA; J: TRBJ1-1
DNA: TGTGCCAGCAGCCCAGCCGTGGGACGGCTAAGCGGGTTTTTCTTT; CDR3: CASSPAVGRLSGFFF; V: TRBV11-2; size: NA; D: NA; J: TRBJ1-1
DNA: TGTGCCAGTAGGGGGGCTAGCACAGATACGCAGTATTTT; CDR3: CASRGASTDTQYF; V: TRBV19; size: NA; D: NA; J: TRBJ2-3
DNA: TGTGCCAGCAGCTCCGCTCGGACAGGGGGCACGTATTTT; CDR3: CASSSARTGGTYF; V: TRBV7-2; size: NA; D: TRBD1; J: TRBJ2-3
DNA: TGTGCCAGCTCGCCGGGACAAATTACCAGGTTGAGAAGCTCCTACAATGAGCAGTTCTTC; CDR3: CASSPGQITRLRSSYNEQFF; V: TRBV18; size: NA; D: NA; J: TRBJ2-1
DNA: TGTGCCAGCAGTTACGCGGTGGATACGCAGTATTTT; CDR3: CASSYAVDTQYF; V: TRBV2; size: NA; D: NA; J: TRBJ2-3
DNA: TGTGCCAGCAGTCGACTAGCGGGAGGCTGGGAGACCCAGTACTTC; CDR3: CASSRLAGGWETQYF; V: TRBV27; size: few; D: TRBD2; J: TRBJ2-5
DNA: TGTGCCAGCAGTGAACCCCACAACAGGGGACGCGGTTCACCCCTCCACTTT; CDR3: CASSEPHNRGRGSPLHF; V: TRBV6-1; size: NA; D: TRBD1; J: TRBJ1-6
DNA: TGTGCCAGCAGCCGAGACTTCTACTCCTACGAGCAGTACTTC; CDR3: CASSRDFYSYEQYF; V: TRBV5-4; size: NA; D: NA; J: TRBJ2-7
DNA: TGTGCCATCAAAGGGACTAGCGCCTCCTACGAGCAGTACTTC; CDR3: CAIKGTSASYEQYF; V: TRBV10-3; size: NA; D: TRBD2; J: TRBJ2-7
DNA: TGTGCCAGCAGGGGAGAAGAGACCCAGTACTTC; CDR3: CASRGEETQYF; V: TRBV7-9; size: NA; D: NA; J: TRBJ2-5
DNA: TGTGCCAGCAGTTTATGGGAGGGGCAGTACTTC; CDR3: CASSLWEGQYF; V: TRBV28; size: NA; D: NA; J: TRBJ2-7
DNA: TGTGCCAGCAGTGGACAGGGTAGCAATCAGCCCCAGCATTTT; CDR3: CASSGQGSNQPQHF; V: TRBV2; size: NA; D: TRBD1; J: TRBJ1-5
DNA: TGTGCCAGCAGCTCCCCTACAGGGCTAGGGGCCTACGAGCAGTACTTC; CDR3: CASSSPTGLGAYEQYF; V: TRBV5-4; size: NA; D: NA; J: TRBJ2-7
DNA: TGCGCCAGCAGCTCGGGACTAGCGGGCTACGAGCAGTACTTC; CDR3: CASSSGLAGYEQYF; V: TRBV4-1; size: NA; D: TRBD2; J: TRBJ2-7
DNA: TGTGCCAGCAGTGAGACCGGGGGTGGTCAGCCCCAGCATTTT; CDR3: CASSETGGGQPQHF; V: TRBV6-1; size: once; D: NA; J: TRBJ1-5
DNA: TGTGCCAGCAGCGAACTAGCGGGAGCCTACAATGAGCAGTTCTTC; CDR3: CASSELAGAYNEQFF; V: TRBV9; size: NA; D: TRBD2; J: TRBJ2-1
DNA: TGTGCCAGCAGTACTCCCCGACAGGGGAACACTGAAGCTTTCTTT; CDR3: CASSTPRQGNTEAFF; V: TRBV13; size: NA; D: TRBD1; J: TRBJ1-1
DNA: TGTGCCTCCGCCCGGGGGGGAGACTACAATGAGCAGTTCTTC; CDR3: CASARGGDYNEQFF; V: TRBV30; size: once; D: TRBD2; J: TRBJ2-1
DNA: TGTGCCAGCCGCCTTGGGCAGTGGGGGGGCACAGATACGCAGTATTTT; CDR3: CASRLGQWGGTDTQYF; V: TRBV27; size: NA; D: NA; J: TRBJ2-3
DNA: TGCGCCAGCTTGGGTACAGGGAGCTCCTACAATGAGCAGTTCTTC; CDR3: CASLGTGSSYNEQFF; V: TRBV5-1; size: NA; D: NA; J: TRBJ2-1
DNA: TGCGCCAGCAGCTTGGAGGGGCTGGAGACAGATACGCAGTATTTT; CDR3: CASSLEGLETDTQYF; V: TRBV5-1; size: once; D: NA; J: TRBJ2-3
DNA: TGTGCCAGCAGCCGTGCAGGGGGCGGCCTAGCGGCCGGGGAGCTGTTTTTT; CDR3: CASSRAGGGLAAGELFF; V: TRBV4-2; size: NA; D: NA; J: TRBJ2-2
DNA: TGTGCCAGCAGTTACGGGGGACACGTAAGCAATCAGCCCCAGCATTTT; CDR3: CASSYGGHVSNQPQHF; V: TRBV6-2/TRBV6-3; size: NA; D: NA; J: TRBJ1-5
DNA: TGTGCCAGCAGCGTAGAAGTAGGGGGATACGAGCAGTACTTC; CDR3: CASSVEVGGYEQYF; V: TRBV9; size: NA; D: NA; J: TRBJ2-7
DNA: TGTGCCAGCAGTTTAGGGGGCTCTGAAGCTTTCTTT; CDR3: CASSLGGSEAFF; V: TRBV27; size: NA; D: NA; J: TRBJ1-1
DNA: TGTGCCAGCAGCTGGCAGGGGTTGGGCACTGAAGCTTTCTTT; CDR3: CASSWQGLGTEAFF; V: TRBV7-2; size: NA; D: NA; J: TRBJ1-1
DNA: TGTGCCAGCTCACCCGGACTAAGGGACACTGAAGCTTTCTTT; CDR3: CASSPGLRDTEAFF; V: TRBV18; size: NA; D: NA; J: TRBJ1-1
DNA: TGCGCCAGCAGTGAAGCCGGGTGGGAGCTGTTTTTT; CDR3: CASSEAGWELFF; V: TRBV10-2; size: NA; D: NA; J: TRBJ2-2
DNA: TGTGCCAGTAGTATGACGGGCACAGGGGGTCAAGAGACCCAGTACTTC; CDR3: CASSMTGTGGQETQYF; V: TRBV19; size: NA; D: TRBD1; J: TRBJ2-5
DNA: TGTGCCAGCAGTTTATCGGGAGGGCCTGATGGGGAGCAGTTCTTC; CDR3: CASSLSGGPDGEQFF; V: TRBV27; size: NA; D: TRBD2; J: TRBJ2-1